What follows are 4 T cell receptor beta chains derived from one specimen sequenced in a study of cytomegalovirus exposure and HLA in healthy donors. PCR amplification relied on 60 Vbeta primers (plus 13 Jbeta primers). Data came from immunoSEQ multiplex PCR; TCRdb stores just in-frame clones and leaves some out. The repertoire holds about 55,000 clones, roughly 80% seen once, with about 1.6% in the top ten. Sequencing was carried out using PBMCs. These receptors all come from a man aged 30-40 years in good health and CMV-seronegative.

The genes are TRBV4-2 and TRBJ2-2; D might be TRBD1 (5 bases). The assigned J gene may be wrong: the sequence end matches TRBJ1-3 better. Germline V CDR1 and CDR2: LGHNA, YNFKEQ. The CDR3 runs to 16 residues. The CDR3 DNA is TGTGCCAGCAGCCATAAAACAGGTTTAGGCGGAAACACCATATATTTT. The encoded protein is CASSHKTGLGGNTIYF.

V is TRBV7-9 and J is TRBJ2-3; no clear D gene. V was clipped by 5 bases and J by 10 bases, with 19 bases between them. Germline CDR1 reads SEHNR; CDR2 reads FQNEAQ (reference sequence). The CDR3 has 14 amino acids. Here the CDR3 DNA reads TGTGCCAGCAGCCCCCGTTCCGAAGGTCTAGCGCAGTATTTT. Translating it yields CASSPRSEGLAQYF.

This clone showed up just a few times. CDR3 region: CAWSVPGLAGSTDTQYF. The CDR3 DNA follows: TGTGCCTGGAGTGTACCGGGGCTAGCGGGGAGCACAGATACGCAGTATTTT. This sequence joins TRBV30 and TRBJ2-3, with 9 bases aligning to TRBD2. CDR3 length equals 17 residues. Germline V lookup: CDR1 GTSNPN, CDR2 SVGIG (reference sequence). V lost 0 bases and J lost 0; bases outside the gene matches: 7.

The rearrangement joins TRBV6-4 to TRBJ1-1; 8 nucleotides line up with TRBD1. The CDR3 sequence is 14 residues long. V shed 6 bases and J 1 base; nucleotides not matched to a gene: 4. Germline CDR1 is MRHNA and CDR2 is SNTAGT. The CDR3 region has the DNA TGTGCCAGCAGCAGGGGGCCAGGGAACACTGAAGCTTTCTTT. It encodes CASSRGPGNTEAFF.